This T cell receptor (beta chain) was recorded in a study of tumor and adjacent non-tumor tissue in lung cancer. Study at large: Each sample yielded roughly 4 million productive TCRbeta reads on average.

CDR1 and CDR2 from the germline V gene are MNHNS and SASEGT. This CDR3 has 17 residues. General study findings and limits: Compared with tumor, normal lung showed significantly lower TCR diversity.

TCRbeta libraries were built with three rounds of nested PCR, modified from ARM-PCR. Each CDR3 protein gets one entry after TCRdb re-called the multiplex PCR reads with MiXCR. The data contain over 110,000 distinct CDR3 sequences, around 65% of them singletons. A remark on this clonotype: Its specificity is not known. One end of the junction fails to match germline, which may point to a read error.

The template was RNA from unsorted bulk tissue. Donors were chemotherapy-naive, newly diagnosed lung cancer surgical patients in China, August–late 2014. What was sequenced was lung tumor tissue. The chain couples TRBV6-1 to TRBJ2-3, with 7 nucleotides matching TRBD1. This TCR derives from a man in his 60s with small cell lung cancer. CDR3 DNA sequence: TGTGTCAGCAGTGAACTGGGGCCAGGGGACAGCACAGATATGCAGTATTTT. Protein sequence: CVSSELGPGDSTDMQYF.